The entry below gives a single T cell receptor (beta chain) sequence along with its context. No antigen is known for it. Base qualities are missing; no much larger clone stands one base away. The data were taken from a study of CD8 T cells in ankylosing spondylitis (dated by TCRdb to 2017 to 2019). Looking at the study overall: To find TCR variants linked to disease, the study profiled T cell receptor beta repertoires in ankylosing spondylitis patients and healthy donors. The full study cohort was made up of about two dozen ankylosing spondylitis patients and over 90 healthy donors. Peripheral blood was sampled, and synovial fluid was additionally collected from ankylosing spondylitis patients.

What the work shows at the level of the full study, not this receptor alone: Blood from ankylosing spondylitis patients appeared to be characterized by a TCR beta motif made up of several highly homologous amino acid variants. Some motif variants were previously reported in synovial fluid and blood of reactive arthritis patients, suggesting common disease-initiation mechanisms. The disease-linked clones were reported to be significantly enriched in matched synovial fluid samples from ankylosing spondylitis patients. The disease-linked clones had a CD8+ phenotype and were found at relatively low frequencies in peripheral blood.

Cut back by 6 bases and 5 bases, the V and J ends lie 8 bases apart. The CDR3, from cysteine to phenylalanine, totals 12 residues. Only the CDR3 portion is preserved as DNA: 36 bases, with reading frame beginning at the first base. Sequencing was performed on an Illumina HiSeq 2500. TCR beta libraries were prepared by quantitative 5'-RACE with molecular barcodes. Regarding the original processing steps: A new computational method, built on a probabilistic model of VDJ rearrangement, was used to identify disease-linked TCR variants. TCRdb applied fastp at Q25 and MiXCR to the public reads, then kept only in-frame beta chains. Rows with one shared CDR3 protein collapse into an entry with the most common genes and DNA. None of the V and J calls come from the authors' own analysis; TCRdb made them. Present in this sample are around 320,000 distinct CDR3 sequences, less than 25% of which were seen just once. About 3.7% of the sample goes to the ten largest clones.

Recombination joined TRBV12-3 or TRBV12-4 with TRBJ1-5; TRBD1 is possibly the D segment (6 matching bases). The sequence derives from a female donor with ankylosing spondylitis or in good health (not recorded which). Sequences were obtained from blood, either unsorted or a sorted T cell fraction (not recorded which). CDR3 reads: CASSTGYQPQHF. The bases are TGTGCCAGCAGCACAGGGTATCAGCCCCAGCATTTT.